These 27 T cell receptor beta chains originate from one sample sequenced in a study of spatial heterogeneity in lung cancer. This sample's time point: blood at routine non-recurrence follow-up after resection. TCRdb itself ran the 5' RACE reads through MiXCR, one entry per CDR3 protein. The sample shows 110,000 or so distinct CDR3 sequences, about a tenth of them seen only once. Sequences were derived from PBMCs, sampled at follow-up. The source of these receptors is a female donor with early-stage non-small cell lung cancer.

This chain uses TRBV5-1 with TRBJ1-1; 8 bases are shared with TRBD1. V shed 2 bases and J 0 bases; nucleotides not matched to a gene: 9. Germline CDR1 is SGHRS and CDR2 is YFSETQ. The CDR3 runs to 17 residues. The CDR3 nucleotides read TGCGCCAGCAGCTTAGACACAGGGGGACGAATGAACACTGAAGCTTTCTTT. Translating it yields CASSLDTGGRMNTEAFF.

The V call is TRBV30, the J call TRBJ2-7; no reliable D call. The CDR3 is 14 residues long. V was pared by 0 bases and J by 4 bases, with 13 bases between. Germline assignment: CDR1 GTSNPN and CDR2 SVGIG (reference sequence). The CDR3 spells CAWSVIGPPYEQYF. In nucleotides, the CDR3 is TGTGCCTGGAGTGTAATTGGCCCACCGTACGAGCAGTACTTC. Based on the CDR3 plus reference TRBV30 and TRBJ2-7, the full variable domain is SQTIHQWPATLVQPVGSPLSLECTVEGTSNPNLYWYRQAAGRGLQLLFYSVGIGQISSEVPQNLSASRPQDRQFILSSKKLLLSDSGFYLCAWSVIGPPYEQYFGPGTRLTVT.

This clonotype turned up a few times. This rearrangement joins TRBV5-6 to TRBJ2-1; the D gene is possibly TRBD2 (6 bases). The CDR3 covers 17 residues. The germline V gene has CDR1 SGHDT and CDR2 YYEEEE. Trimming cost V 4 bases and J 0 bases, with 17 bases left between them. This chain's CDR3 is CASSPLSGSSSYNEQFF. Written as DNA, the CDR3 is TGTGCCAGCAGCCCTCTTAGCGGTTCGAGCTCCTACAATGAGCAGTTCTTC.

This sequence joins TRBV5-5 and TRBJ1-2; a weak D match, TRBD1 (5 bases). Trimming took 6 bases from V and 4 from J, leaving 19 bases between them. This CDR3 has 15 amino acids. The V gene's germline CDR1 is SGHKS and CDR2 YYEKEE (reference sequence). The CDR3 reads CASIEGLAASYGYTF. CDR3 DNA sequence: TGTGCCAGCATCGAGGGGCTCGCCGCCAGCTATGGCTACACCTTC.

The chain combines TRBV24-1 with TRBJ2-1; 7 bases align to TRBD2. After removal of 4 bases from V and 4 bases from J, the junction contained 6 bases not matched to a gene. Germline V gene lookup returns CDR1 KGHDR and CDR2 SFDVKD. The CDR3 contains 15 residues. The CDR3 loop reads CATSEGGSRYNEQFF. Here the CDR3 DNA reads TGTGCCACCAGTGAAGGCGGGAGCAGGTACAATGAGCAGTTCTTC.

The sample holds many counts of this clonotype. This chain links TRBV11-2 with TRBJ2-3; TRBD2 might be the D (6 bases). V lost 2 bases and J 6 bases, leaving 15 bases between the germline ends. The CDR3 totals 15 residues. Germline lookup yields CDR1 SGHAT and CDR2 FQNNGV. Written as DNA, the CDR3 is TGTGCCAGCAGCTTACTAGCGTCTCTATCGGATACGCAGTATTTT. Translating it yields CASSLLASLSDTQYF.

This sequence joins TRBV11-3 and TRBJ2-1; 9 bases fit TRBD2. Unmatched junction bases numbered 5, after V lost 3 bases and J lost 8 bases. This CDR3 has 14 amino acids. The germline V gene has CDR1 SGHNT and CDR2 YENEEA. CDR3 sequence reads: CASSFSGRDHEQFF. The CDR3 region has the DNA TGTGCCAGCAGCTTTAGCGGGAGAGATCATGAGCAGTTCTTC.

This clonotype has ten or more counts. A much larger clone differs from this one at a single base, so this may be a read error. The chain links TRBV15 to TRBJ2-3; D is ambiguous. Between the trimmed V and J ends, which lost 3 bases and 0 bases, there was a span of 4 bases. Per germline, CDR1 LNHNV and CDR2 YYDKDF (reference sequence). The CDR3 consists of 13 residues. CDR3 coding DNA: TGTGCCACCAGCAGCGGGAGCACAGATACGCAGTATTTT. This gives the protein CATSSGSTDTQYF.

This clonotype was observed at least ten times. V usage is TRBV3-1 and J usage is TRBJ2-3; the D gene is possibly TRBD2 (6 bases). Trimming removed 4 bases at V and 2 bases at J, with 10 bases between. The CDR3 runs to 14 residues. Per the germline V gene, CDR1 is LGHDT and CDR2 is YNNKEL (reference sequence). Here the CDR3 DNA reads TGTGCCAGCAGCCGCAGCGGGTCCACAGATACGCAGTATTTT. Residues: CASSRSGSTDTQYF.

This clonotype was recorded many times. This chain uses TRBV27 with TRBJ1-5; TRBD1 aligns across 9 bases. The germline V gene has CDR1 MNHEY and CDR2 SMNVEV (reference sequence). There are 17 residues in the CDR3. The junction had 14 bases not matched to a gene; V was cut back by 6 bases and J by 5 bases. The CDR3 DNA reads as TGTGCCAGCAGACCGCTCCGGGACAGGGTTTTTGATCAGCCCCAGCATTTT. This sequence encodes CASRPLRDRVFDQPQHF.

This chain joins TRBV5-1 and TRBJ2-3; D unresolved. V lost 7 bases to trimming and J lost 5 bases, with 11 bases between them. This CDR3 contains 12 residues. Germline V gives CDR1 SGHRS, CDR2 YFSETQ. The CDR3 DNA reads as TGCGCCAGCCGCCGTGAGGAAGATACGCAGTATTTT. Translating gives CASRREEDTQYF.

The chain has TRBV7-2 and TRBJ2-2; the D is unclear. Per germline, CDR1 SGHTA and CDR2 FQGNSA. V lost 3 bases and J lost 5, with 7 bases in between. This CDR3 is built from 13 residues. Here the CDR3 DNA reads TGTGCCAGCAGCTTTCATAAGACCGGGGAGCTGTTTTTT. As protein: CASSFHKTGELFF. The full variable domain, completed using reference TRBV7-2 and TRBJ2-2, is GAGVSQSPSNKVTEKGKDVELRCDPISGHTALYWYRQSLGQGLEFLIYFQGNSAPDKSGLPSDRFSAERTGGSVSTLTIQRTQQEDSAVYLCASSFHKTGELFFGEGSRLTVL.

This clonotype was counted only a few times. The J gene is TRBJ2-1, the V gene TRBV6-5, with 8 bases lining up with TRBD2. Germline CDR1 MNHEY, CDR2 SVGAGI. Trimming cost V 9 bases and J 4 bases; bases outside gene matches: 14. CDR3 length: 16 residues. For the CDR3, the DNA is TGTGCCAGTTCCCGGGCTCGGACTAGCTTTTACAATGAGCAGTTCTTC. Its protein product is CASSRARTSFYNEQFF.

This clonotype was seen repeatedly, ten times or more. This chain joins TRBV12-3 or TRBV12-4 and TRBJ1-6; D might be TRBD1 (5 bases). The CDR3 is 15 amino acids. Trimming removed 4 bases from V and 4 bases from J, with 11 bases in between. The CDR3 spells CASSSGSSYNSPLHF. DNA for the CDR3: TGTGCCAGCAGTTCAGGGTCCTCATATAATTCACCCCTCCACTTT.

The chain couples TRBV10-3 to TRBJ2-7, with 7 positions matching TRBD2. The V gene's germline CDR1 is ENHRY and CDR2 SYGVKD. The CDR3 loop spans 14 amino acids. Unmatched junction bases numbered 3, after V lost 0 bases and J lost 4 bases. Here the CDR3 reads CAISESYGGYEQYF. The CDR3 DNA reads TGTGCCATCAGTGAGTCGTACGGGGGGTACGAGCAGTACTTC.

The table lists this clonotype with many counts. The chain employs TRBV3-1 and TRBJ1-1, with D possibly matching TRBD1 (6 bases). The V end lost 4 bases, the J end lost 11 bases, and 14 bases lay between the germline ends. Germline V gene data show CDR1 as LGHDT and CDR2 as YNNKEL (reference sequence). There are 12 residues in the CDR3. The CDR3 protein is CASSPIQGSAFF. In DNA form, the CDR3 reads TGTGCCAGCAGCCCTATACAGGGTAGTGCTTTCTTT.

This clonotype was observed many times. V is TRBV5-1 and J is TRBJ2-7; D ambiguous. The CDR3 contains 14 residues. V lost 0 bases and J 4 bases, leaving 11 bases between the germline ends. Germline loops: CDR1 SGHRS, CDR2 YFSETQ. For the CDR3, the DNA is TGCGCCAGCAGCTTGGGCGGAGACGGGTACGAGCAGTACTTC. Translation gives CASSLGGDGYEQYF.

This clonotype showed up many times. The V and J genes are TRBV4-2 and TRBJ2-2; D unresolved. CDR1 and CDR2 from the germline V gene are LGHNA and YNFKEQ. Trimming left V 4 bases short and J 14 bases short, with 8 bases between. The CDR3 is 10 amino acids. The chain's CDR3 is CASSPSDLFF. Written as DNA, the CDR3 is TGTGCCAGCAGCCCATCGGACCTGTTTTTT.

V usage is TRBV28 and J usage is TRBJ2-2; 7 bases align to TRBD1. The germline V gene has CDR1 MDHEN and CDR2 SYDVKM. This CDR3 is 12 amino acids long. V trimming: 8 bases; J trimming: 5 bases; junction bases outside the gene matches: 2. This chain's CDR3 is CASEGATGELFF. The DNA for the CDR3 is TGTGCCAGCGAGGGGGCGACCGGGGAGCTGTTTTTT.

The chain combines TRBV5-6 with TRBJ1-6; 8 bases are a match to TRBD1. The CDR3 covers 16 residues. Germline CDR1 and CDR2: SGHDT and YYEEEE. The ends lost 4 bases at V and 4 bases at J; junction bases unmatched: 7. CDR3 DNA: TGTGCCAGCAGCCGGGGGACAGGACTTTATAATTCACCCCTCCACTTT. Its protein product is CASSRGTGLYNSPLHF. Full variable domain (missing parts from reference TRBV5-6 and TRBJ1-6): DAGVTQSPTHLIKTRGQQVTLRCSPKSGHDTVSWYQQALGQGPQFIFQYYEEEERQRGNFPDRFSGHQFPNYSSELNVNALLLGDSALYLCASSRGTGLYNSPLHFGNGTRLTVT.

This chain links TRBV29-1 with TRBJ2-2; TRBD1 might be the D (7 bases). Trimming shortened V by 4 bases and J by 0 bases, and 15 bases separated the two germline ends. The length of the CDR3 is 16 residues. Germline loops: CDR1 SQVTM, CDR2 ANQGSEA. CDR3 sequence: CSVGRGQIANTGELFF. In nucleotides, the CDR3 is TGCAGCGTTGGGAGGGGGCAGATCGCGAACACCGGGGAGCTGTTTTTT.

This clonotype was seen a few times. CDR3 nucleotides: TGCAGTGCTAGAGAGAGGGCCCTAGTGAGGGAGACCCAGTACTTC. This encodes CSARERALVRETQYF. The chain uses TRBV20-1 and TRBJ2-5, with TRBD2 as a possible D gene (5 bases). Trimming took 0 bases from V and 5 from J, leaving 16 bases between them. The CDR3 sequence is 15 residues long. Per the germline V gene, CDR1 is DFQATT and CDR2 is SNEGSKA (reference sequence).

This clonotype was found a few times. The V and J genes are TRBV25-1 and TRBJ2-2; 8 bases match TRBD1. J gave up 6 bases and V 5 bases, and 5 bases lay outside the gene matches. Germline CDR1 and CDR2: MGHDK and SYGVNS. This CDR3 has 14 residues. The CDR3 sequence is CASSSNRGAGELFF. CDR3 in DNA: TGTGCCAGCAGTAGCAACAGGGGGGCCGGGGAGCTGTTTTTT.

Regarding this clonotype: One end of the junction varies from germline; a read error may be responsible. The chain joins TRBV6-2 or TRBV6-3 to TRBJ2-5; TRBD1 agrees at 9 bases. CDR1 is MNHEY and CDR2 is SVGEGT in the germline V gene. This CDR3 region has 11 residues. CDR3 region: CASSQGQGCDF. DNA for the CDR3: TGTGCCAGCAGCCAGGGACAGGGATGTGACTTC.

The V and J genes are TRBV5-1 and TRBJ2-4; 8 nucleotides agree with TRBD2. Germline CDR1 and CDR2: SGHRS and YFSETQ. V dropped 0 bases and J dropped 2; count of bases not matched to a gene: 16. The CDR3 is 20 residues long. CDR3 in DNA: TGCGCCAGCAGCTTGGAGAGTAGCGGGATATCACATCGTTCCAAAAACATTCAGTACTTC. It is translated as CASSLESSGISHRSKNIQYF.

This clonotype has only a few counts. The J gene is TRBJ2-5, the V gene TRBV10-1; 7 nucleotides match TRBD1. Germline CDR1 and CDR2: WNHNN and SYGVQD (reference sequence). The J segment lost 9 bases and the V segment lost 5 bases, leaving 9 bases of the junction unmatched. The CDR3 has 13 residues. CDR3 amino acids: CASSRDRQASQYF. The CDR3 DNA follows: TGCGCCAGCAGTCGGGACAGACAAGCGTCCCAGTACTTC.

This chain's CDR3 is CSAPRTSGSAGELFF. As DNA, the CDR3 is TGCAGTGCTCCTCGGACTAGCGGGAGTGCCGGGGAGCTGTTTTTT. The chain carries TRBV20-1 and TRBJ2-2; 13 positions agree with TRBD2. Looked up from germline, CDR1 is DFQATT and CDR2 is SNEGSKA (reference sequence). This CDR3 region has 15 residues. The ends lost 5 bases at V and 6 bases at J; junction bases unmatched: 6.